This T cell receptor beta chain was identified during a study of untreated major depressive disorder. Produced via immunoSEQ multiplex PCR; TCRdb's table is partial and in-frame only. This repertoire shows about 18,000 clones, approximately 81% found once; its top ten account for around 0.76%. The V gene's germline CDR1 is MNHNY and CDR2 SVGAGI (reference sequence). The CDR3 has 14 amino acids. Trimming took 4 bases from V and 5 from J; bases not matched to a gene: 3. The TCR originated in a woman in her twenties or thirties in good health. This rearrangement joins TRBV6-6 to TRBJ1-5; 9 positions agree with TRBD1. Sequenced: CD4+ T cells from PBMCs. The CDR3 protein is CASSWTGAYQPQHF. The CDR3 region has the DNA TGTGCCAGCAGTTGGACAGGGGCCTATCAGCCCCAGCATTTT.